The sequence of this TCR beta chain was determined in a study of T-cell reconstitution after alpha-beta-depleted transplantation in children. Preparation of the TCRbeta library involved a method that used unique molecular identifiers. A single record per CDR3 protein comes from TCRdb applying MiXCR to the PCR reads. The sample consists of 300,000 to 400,000 distinct CDR3 sequences, 15% to 20% of them appearing once. Trimming took 2 bases from V and 3 from J; bases not matched to a gene: 1. There are 14 residues in the CDR3. From germline, CDR1 is MNHEY and CDR2 SVGAGI. In this sample, this clonotype turned up a few times.

The sequencing here drew on PBMCs, mostly from graft donor cells, taken 360 days after TCRalphabeta/CD19-depleted stem cell transplant. The source of this sequence is a male patient between 2 and 15 years old who had a stem cell transplant for acute lymphoblastic leukemia, so the T cells may come from the graft donor. The gene calls are TRBV6-5 and TRBJ2-7, with 10 positions matching TRBD1. The CDR3 nucleotides read TGTGCCAGCAGTTACGGACAGGGGGACTACGAGCAGTACTTC. Translated: CASSYGQGDYEQYF.